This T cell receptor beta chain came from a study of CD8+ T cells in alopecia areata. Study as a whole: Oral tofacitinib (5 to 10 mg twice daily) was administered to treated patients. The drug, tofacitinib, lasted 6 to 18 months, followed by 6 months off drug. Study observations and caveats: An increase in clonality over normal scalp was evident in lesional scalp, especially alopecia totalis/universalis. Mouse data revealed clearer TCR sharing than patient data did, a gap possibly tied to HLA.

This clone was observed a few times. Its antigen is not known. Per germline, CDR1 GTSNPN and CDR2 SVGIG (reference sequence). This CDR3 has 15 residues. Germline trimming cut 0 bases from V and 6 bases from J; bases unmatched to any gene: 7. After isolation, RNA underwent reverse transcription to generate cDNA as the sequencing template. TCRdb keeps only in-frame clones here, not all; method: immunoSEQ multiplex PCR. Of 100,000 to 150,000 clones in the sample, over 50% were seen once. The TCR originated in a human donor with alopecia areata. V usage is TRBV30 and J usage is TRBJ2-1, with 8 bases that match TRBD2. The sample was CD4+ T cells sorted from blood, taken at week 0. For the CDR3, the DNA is TGTGCCTGGAGTGTTTTAACTAGCGGCACCAATGAGCAGTTCTTC. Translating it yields CAWSVLTSGTNEQFF.